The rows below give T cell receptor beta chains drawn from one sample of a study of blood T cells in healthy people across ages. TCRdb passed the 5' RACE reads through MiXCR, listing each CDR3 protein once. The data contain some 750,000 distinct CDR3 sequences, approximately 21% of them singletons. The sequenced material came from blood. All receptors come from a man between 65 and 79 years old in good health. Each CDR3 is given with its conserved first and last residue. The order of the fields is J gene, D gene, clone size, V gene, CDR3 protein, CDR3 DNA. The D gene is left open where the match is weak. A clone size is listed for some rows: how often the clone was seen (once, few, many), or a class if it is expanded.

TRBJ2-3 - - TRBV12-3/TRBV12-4 CASSLGGSTDTRYF TGTGCCAGCAGTTTGGGCGGCAGCACAGATACGCGGTATTTT
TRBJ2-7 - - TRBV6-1 CASRQASYYEQYF TGTGCCAGCCGACAGGCGAGTTACTACGAGCAGTACTTC
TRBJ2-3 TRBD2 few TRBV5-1 CASSLDRGLVILDTQYF TGCGCCAGCAGCTTGGACCGGGGACTAGTAATTTTGGATACGCAGTATTTT
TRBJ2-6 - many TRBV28 CASSASASGANVLTF TGTGCCAGCAGTGCGAGTGCCTCTGGGGCCAACGTCCTGACTTTC
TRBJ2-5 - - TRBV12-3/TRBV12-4 CASSLAGPSETQYF TGTGCCAGCAGTTTAGCGGGACCGTCAGAGACCCAGTACTTC
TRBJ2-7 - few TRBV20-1 CSARVPLLVREQYF TGCAGTGCTAGAGTCCCACTACTCGTGAGGGAGCAGTACTTC
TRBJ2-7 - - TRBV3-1 CASSQVQGNEQYF TGTGCCAGCAGCCAAGTTCAGGGGAACGAGCAGTACTTC
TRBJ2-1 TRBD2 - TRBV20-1 CSARESTFAGGQFF TGCAGTGCTAGAGAAAGTACCTTCGCGGGGGGGCAGTTCTTC
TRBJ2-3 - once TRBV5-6 CASSMGLSTDTQYF TGTGCCAGCAGCATGGGACTCTCCACAGATACGCAGTATTTT
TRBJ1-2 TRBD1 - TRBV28 CASSSGQGGPGYTF TGTGCCAGCAGTTCGGGACAGGGAGGGCCTGGCTACACCTTC
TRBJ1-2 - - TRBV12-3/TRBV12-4 CASSSQTIYGYTF TGTGCCAGCAGCTCACAGACCATCTATGGCTACACCTTC
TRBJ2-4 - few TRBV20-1 CSAGPTINIQYF TGCAGTGCTGGTCCCACGATAAACATTCAGTACTTC
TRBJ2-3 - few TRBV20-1 CSASLTSTDTQYF TGCAGTGCTAGTTTAACTAGCACAGATACGCAGTATTTT
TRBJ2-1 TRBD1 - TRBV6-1 CASRDGQGLYNEQFF TGTGCCAGCAGAGACGGACAGGGTCTGTATAATGAGCAGTTCTTC
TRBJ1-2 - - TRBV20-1 CSARGPGPPEGYTF TGCAGTGCTAGAGGTCCAGGGCCGCCGGAGGGCTACACCTTC
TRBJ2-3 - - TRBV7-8 CASSLIHSSLGTDTQYF TGTGCCAGCAGCTTAATCCATTCATCCCTAGGCACAGATACGCAGTATTTT
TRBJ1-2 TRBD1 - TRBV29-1 CSGQGAYGYTF TGCAGCGGTCAGGGGGCTTATGGCTACACCTTC
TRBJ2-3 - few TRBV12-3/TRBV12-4 CASSYGYTDTQYF TGTGCCAGCAGTTATGGATACACAGATACGCAGTATTTT
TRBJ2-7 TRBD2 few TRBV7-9 CASSLGTSGGKSYEQYF TGTGCCAGCAGCTTAGGGACTAGCGGGGGCAAATCCTACGAGCAGTACTTC
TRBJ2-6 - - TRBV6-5 CASSGQDGANVLTF TGTGCCAGCAGCGGCCAAGACGGGGCCAACGTCCTGACTTTC
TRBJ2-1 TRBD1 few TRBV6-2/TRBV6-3 CASSEPGQGTNEQFF TGTGCCAGCAGTGAACCGGGACAGGGGACAAATGAGCAGTTCTTC
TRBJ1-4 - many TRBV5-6 CASSLAGGPTNEKLFF TGTGCCAGCAGCTTGGCGGGGGGGCCAACTAATGAAAAACTGTTTTTT
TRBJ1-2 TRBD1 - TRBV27 CASSKGTGENYGYTF TGTGCCAGCAGTAAAGGGACAGGGGAGAACTATGGCTACACCTTC
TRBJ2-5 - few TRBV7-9 CASSSAETQYF TGTGCCAGCAGCTCTGCCGAGACCCAGTACTTC
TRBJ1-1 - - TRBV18 CASSPRMPSNTEAFF TGTGCCAGCTCACCACGAATGCCCTCCAACACTGAAGCTTTCTTT
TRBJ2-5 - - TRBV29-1 CSKTARGETQYF TGCAGCAAGACAGCCCGGGGGGAGACCCAGTACTTC
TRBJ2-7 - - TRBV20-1 CSAPRDGRYEQYF TGCAGTGCACCCCGGGACGGACGCTACGAGCAGTACTTC
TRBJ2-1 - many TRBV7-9 CASSWWESYNEQFF TGTGCCAGCAGCTGGTGGGAGTCCTACAATGAGCAGTTCTTC
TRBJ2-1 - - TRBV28 CASSLGTAGEQFF TGTGCCAGCAGCTTGGGGACCGCAGGTGAGCAGTTCTTC
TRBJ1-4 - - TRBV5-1 CASSFPGADEKLFF TGCGCCAGCAGTTTCCCAGGGGCGGATGAAAAACTGTTTTTT
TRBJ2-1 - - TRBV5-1 CASSYYKGGVVEQFF TGCGCCAGCAGCTATTACAAAGGGGGGGTCGTGGAGCAGTTCTTC
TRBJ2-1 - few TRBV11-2 CASGQIDEQFF TGTGCCAGCGGCCAGATCGATGAGCAGTTCTTC
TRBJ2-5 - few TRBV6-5 CASRLPGSETQYF TGTGCCAGCAGGCTCCCGGGTAGCGAGACCCAGTACTTC
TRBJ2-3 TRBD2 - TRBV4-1 CASSRGGYPPDTQYF TGCGCCAGCAGCCGCGGGGGGTACCCCCCAGATACGCAGTATTTT
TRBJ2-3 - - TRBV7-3 CASSPPRAVDTQYF TGTGCCAGCAGCCCCCCGAGGGCGGTGGATACGCAGTATTTT
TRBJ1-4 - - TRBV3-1 CASSQNARVNNEKLFF TGTGCCAGCAGCCAAAACGCCAGGGTTAATAATGAAAAACTGTTTTTT
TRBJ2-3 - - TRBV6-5 CARSPPGTDTQYF TGTGCCCGCAGTCCCCCGGGCACAGATACGCAGTATTTT
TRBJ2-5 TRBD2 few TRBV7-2 CASSPSGSGRSETQYF TGTGCCAGCAGCCCGTCGGGTAGCGGGAGGTCAGAGACCCAGTACTTC
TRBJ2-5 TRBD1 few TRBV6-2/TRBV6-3 CTSRGQVQETQYF TGTACCAGCCGGGGACAGGTACAAGAGACCCAGTACTTC
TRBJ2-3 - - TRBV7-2 CASSLVQGKVTQYF TGTGCCAGCAGCTTAGTTCAGGGGAAAGTTACGCAGTATTTT
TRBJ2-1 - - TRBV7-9 CASSLGSWGNYNEQFF TGTGCCAGCAGCTTAGGGTCGTGGGGCAACTACAATGAGCAGTTCTTC
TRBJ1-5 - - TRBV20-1 CSASARDRYSNQPQHF TGCAGTGCTAGTGCCCGGGACCGGTATAGCAATCAGCCCCAGCATTTT
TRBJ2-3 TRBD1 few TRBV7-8 CASSLNQGAMGTDTQYF TGTGCCAGCAGCTTAAATCAGGGGGCAATGGGCACAGATACGCAGTATTTT
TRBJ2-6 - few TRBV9 CASRAGSGANVLTF TGTGCCAGCAGAGCAGGCTCTGGGGCCAACGTCCTGACTTTC
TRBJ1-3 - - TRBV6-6 CASSYRLPNAGNTIYF TGTGCCAGCAGTTACCGCCTCCCCAATGCTGGAAACACCATATATTTT
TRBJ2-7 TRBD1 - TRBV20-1 CSARLQGSVDEQYF TGCAGTGCTCGCCTACAGGGGTCTGTCGACGAGCAGTACTTC
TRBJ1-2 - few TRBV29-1 CSVSPHSDGYTF TGCAGCGTTTCTCCTCACTCAGATGGCTACACCTTC
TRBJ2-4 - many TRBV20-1 CSASVPLAKNIQYF TGCAGTGCTAGTGTCCCCCTAGCCAAAAACATTCAGTACTTC
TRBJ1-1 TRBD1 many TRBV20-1 CSASRDRGRGTEAFF TGCAGTGCTAGCCGGGACAGGGGACGAGGTACTGAAGCTTTCTTT
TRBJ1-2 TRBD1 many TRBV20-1 CSARGTGSLDGYTF TGCAGTGCTAGAGGGACAGGGAGTCTTGATGGCTACACCTTC
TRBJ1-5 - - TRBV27 CASSPQGRGNNQPQHF TGTGCCAGCAGTCCCCAAGGACGGGGGAACAATCAGCCCCAGCATTTT
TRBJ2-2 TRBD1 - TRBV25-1 CASSGQGAGELFF TGTGCCAGCAGCGGACAGGGGGCCGGGGAGCTGTTTTTT
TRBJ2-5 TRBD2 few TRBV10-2 CASRGTSGWQETQYF TGCGCCAGCAGGGGGACTAGCGGGTGGCAAGAGACCCAGTACTTC